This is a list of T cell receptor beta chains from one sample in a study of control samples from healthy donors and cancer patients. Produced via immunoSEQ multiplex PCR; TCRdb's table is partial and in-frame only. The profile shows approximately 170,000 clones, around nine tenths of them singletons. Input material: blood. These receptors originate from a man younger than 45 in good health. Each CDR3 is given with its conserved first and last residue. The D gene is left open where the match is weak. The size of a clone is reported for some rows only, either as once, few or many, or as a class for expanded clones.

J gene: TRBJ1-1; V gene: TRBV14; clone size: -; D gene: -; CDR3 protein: CASSHGLNTEAFF; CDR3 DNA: TGTGCCAGCAGCCATGGGCTGAACACTGAAGCTTTCTTT
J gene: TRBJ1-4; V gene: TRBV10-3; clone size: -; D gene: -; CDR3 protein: CAISEVQVGQAATNEKLFF; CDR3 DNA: TGTGCCATCAGTGAGGTTCAAGTGGGACAAGCCGCAACTAATGAAAAACTGTTTTTT
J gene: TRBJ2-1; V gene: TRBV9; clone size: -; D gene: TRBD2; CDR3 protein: CASSALAGGHSPGDEQFF; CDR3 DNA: TGTGCCAGCAGCGCCTTAGCGGGGGGCCACTCACCGGGCGATGAGCAGTTCTTC
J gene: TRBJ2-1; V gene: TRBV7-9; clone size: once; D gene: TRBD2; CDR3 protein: CASSTGLARPVEQFF; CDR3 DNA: TGTGCCAGCAGCACAGGACTAGCGAGGCCTGTTGAGCAGTTCTTC
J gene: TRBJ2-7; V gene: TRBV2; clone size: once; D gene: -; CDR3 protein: CASRPRQLSSYEQYF; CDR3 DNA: TGTGCCAGCAGACCGCGGCAGCTCAGCTCCTACGAGCAGTACTTC
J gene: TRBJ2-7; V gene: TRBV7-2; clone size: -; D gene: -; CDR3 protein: CASSTRLEYEQYF; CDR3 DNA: TGTGCCAGCAGCACCCGTCTTGAATACGAGCAGTACTTC
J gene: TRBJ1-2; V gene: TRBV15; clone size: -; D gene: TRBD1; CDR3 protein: CATSRDQRTGGNGYTF; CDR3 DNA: TGTGCCACCAGCAGAGATCAACGGACAGGGGGAAATGGCTACACCTTC
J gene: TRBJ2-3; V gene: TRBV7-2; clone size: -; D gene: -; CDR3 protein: CASSHGLKPNTDTQYF; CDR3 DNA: TGTGCCAGCAGCCACGGATTAAAGCCGAACACAGATACGCAGTATTTT
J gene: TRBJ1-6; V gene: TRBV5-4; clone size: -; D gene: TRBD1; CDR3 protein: CASSRTTGDSPLHF; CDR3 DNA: TGTGCCAGCAGTCGGACGACAGGGGATTCACCCCTCCACTTT
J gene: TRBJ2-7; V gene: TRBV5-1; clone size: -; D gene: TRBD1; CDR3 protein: CASSLRTGNEQYF; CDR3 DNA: TGCGCCAGCAGCTTGAGGACAGGGAACGAGCAGTACTTC
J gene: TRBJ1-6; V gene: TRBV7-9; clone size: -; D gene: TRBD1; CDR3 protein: CASSGRDRTYNSPLHF; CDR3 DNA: TGTGCCAGCTCCGGTAGGGACAGAACTTATAATTCACCCCTCCACTTT
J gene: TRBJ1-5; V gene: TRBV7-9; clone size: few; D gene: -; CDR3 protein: CASSWGNQPQHF; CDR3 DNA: TGTGCCAGCAGCTGGGGGAATCAGCCCCAGCATTTT
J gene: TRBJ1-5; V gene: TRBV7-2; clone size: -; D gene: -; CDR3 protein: CASSLGRVGQPQHF; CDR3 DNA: TGTGCCAGCAGCTTAGGGAGGGTCGGCCAGCCCCAGCATTTT
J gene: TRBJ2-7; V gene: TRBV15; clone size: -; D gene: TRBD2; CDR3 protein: CATSRGLAGPAHYEQYF; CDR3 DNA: TGTGCCACCAGCAGGGGACTAGCGGGGCCCGCACACTACGAGCAGTACTTC
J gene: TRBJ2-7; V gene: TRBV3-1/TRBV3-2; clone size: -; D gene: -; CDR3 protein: CASSHFSYEQYF; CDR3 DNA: TGTGCCAGCAGCCACTTCTCCTACGAGCAGTACTTC
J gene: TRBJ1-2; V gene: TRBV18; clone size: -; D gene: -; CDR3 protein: CASSPLVPTGRDGYTF; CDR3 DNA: TGTGCCAGCTCACCACTCGTTCCTACGGGGCGGGATGGCTACACCTTC
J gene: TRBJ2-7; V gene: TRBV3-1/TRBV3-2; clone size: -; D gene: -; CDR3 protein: CASSQWRYEQYF; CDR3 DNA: TGTGCCAGCAGCCAATGGCGGTACGAGCAGTACTTC
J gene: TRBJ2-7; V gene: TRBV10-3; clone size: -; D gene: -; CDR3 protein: CAISESGTRAYEQYF; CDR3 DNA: TGTGCCATCAGTGAGTCAGGGACACGGGCCTACGAGCAGTACTTC
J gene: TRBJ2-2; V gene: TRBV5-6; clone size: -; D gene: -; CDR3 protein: CASSLVGDRFANTGELFF; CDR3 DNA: TGTGCCAGCAGCTTGGTGGGGGACCGATTTGCGAACACCGGGGAGCTGTTTTTT
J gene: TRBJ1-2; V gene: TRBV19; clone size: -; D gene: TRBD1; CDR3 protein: CATRQGESGYTF; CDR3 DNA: TGTGCCACTCGACAGGGAGAATCTGGCTACACCTTC
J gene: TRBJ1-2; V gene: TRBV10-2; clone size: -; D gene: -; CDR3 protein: CASSEGQFPPSNGYTF; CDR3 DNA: TGCGCCAGCAGTGAAGGGCAGTTCCCCCCTTCGAATGGCTACACCTTC
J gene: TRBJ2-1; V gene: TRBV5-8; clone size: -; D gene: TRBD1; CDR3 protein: CASSLQGGDEQFF; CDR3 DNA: TGTGCCAGCAGCTTACAGGGGGGCGATGAGCAGTTCTTC
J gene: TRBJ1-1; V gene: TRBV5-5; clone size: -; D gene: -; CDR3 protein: CASSLYENTEAFF; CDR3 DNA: TGTGCCAGCAGCTTGTACGAGAACACTGAAGCTTTCTTT
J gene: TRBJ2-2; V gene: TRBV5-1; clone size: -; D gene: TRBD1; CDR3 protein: CASSPDRVGTGELFF; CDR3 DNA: TGCGCCAGCAGCCCTGACAGGGTAGGCACCGGGGAGCTGTTTTTT
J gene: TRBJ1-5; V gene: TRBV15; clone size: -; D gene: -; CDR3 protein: CATSRGGGGQPQHF; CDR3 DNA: TGTGCCACCAGCAGAGGTGGCGGAGGGCAGCCCCAGCATTTT
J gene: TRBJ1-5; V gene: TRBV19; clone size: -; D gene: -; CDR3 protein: CASKGDWDTYLSNQPQHF; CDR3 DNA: TGTGCCAGTAAGGGAGATTGGGACACTTACCTTAGCAATCAGCCCCAGCATTTT
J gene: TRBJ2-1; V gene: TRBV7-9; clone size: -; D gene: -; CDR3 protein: CASSLRGSSYNEQFF; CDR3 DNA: TGTGCCAGCAGCTTAAGAGGGAGCTCCTACAATGAGCAGTTCTTC
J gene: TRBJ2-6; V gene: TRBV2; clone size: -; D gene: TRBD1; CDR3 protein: CASSEKGQGYGANVLTF; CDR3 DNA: TGTGCCAGCAGTGAAAAGGGACAGGGGTACGGGGCCAACGTCCTGACTTTC
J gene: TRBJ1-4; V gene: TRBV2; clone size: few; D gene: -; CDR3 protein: CASSPAGAATNEKLFF; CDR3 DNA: TGTGCCAGCAGCCCAGCAGGGGCTGCAACTAATGAAAAACTGTTTTTT
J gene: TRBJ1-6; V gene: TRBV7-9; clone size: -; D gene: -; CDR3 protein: CASRPAPVNSPLHF; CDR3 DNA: TGTGCCAGCAGGCCCGCGCCGGTAAATTCACCCCTCCACTTT
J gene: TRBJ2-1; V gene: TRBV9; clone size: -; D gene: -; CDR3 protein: CASSPTGTSSYNEQFF; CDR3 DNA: TGTGCCAGCAGCCCCACAGGTACAAGCTCCTACAATGAGCAGTTCTTC
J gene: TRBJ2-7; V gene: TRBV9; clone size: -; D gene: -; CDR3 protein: CASSVGSSAYEQYF; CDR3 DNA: TGTGCCAGCAGCGTAGGGTCTAGTGCTTACGAGCAGTACTTC
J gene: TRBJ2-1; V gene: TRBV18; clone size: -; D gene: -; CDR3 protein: CASSLAGAEYNEQFF; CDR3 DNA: TGTGCCAGCTCCTTAGCCGGGGCCGAATACAATGAGCAGTTCTTC
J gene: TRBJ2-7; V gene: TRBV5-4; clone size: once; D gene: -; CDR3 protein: CASSLPGTASYEQYF; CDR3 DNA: TGTGCCAGCAGCCTTCCCGGGACGGCGAGCTACGAGCAGTACTTC
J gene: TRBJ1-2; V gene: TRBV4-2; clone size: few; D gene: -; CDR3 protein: CASSQESRQVDINGYTF; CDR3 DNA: TGTGCCAGCAGCCAAGAATCCCGACAGGTGGATATTAATGGCTACACCTTC
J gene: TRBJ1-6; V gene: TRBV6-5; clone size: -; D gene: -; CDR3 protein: CASTSQGSPLHF; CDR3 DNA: TGTGCCAGCACGTCTCAGGGGTCACCCCTCCACTTT
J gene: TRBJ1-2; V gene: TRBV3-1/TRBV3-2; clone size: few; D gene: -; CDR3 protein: CASSRSTGSGGYTF; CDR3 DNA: TGTGCCAGCAGCCGCTCAACAGGGTCGGGCGGCTACACCTTC
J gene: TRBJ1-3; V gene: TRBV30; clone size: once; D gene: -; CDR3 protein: CAWSVGGRFGNTIYF; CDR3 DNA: TGTGCCTGGAGTGTAGGGGGGCGCTTTGGAAACACCATATATTTT
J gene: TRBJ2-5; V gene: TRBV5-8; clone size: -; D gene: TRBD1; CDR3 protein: CASSLGQGAVSETQYF; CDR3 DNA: TGTGCCAGCAGCTTGGGACAGGGGGCTGTTTCGGAGACCCAGTACTTC
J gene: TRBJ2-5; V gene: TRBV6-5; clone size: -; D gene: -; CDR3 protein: CASSKNLGFGETQYF; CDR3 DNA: TGTGCCAGCAGTAAGAACTTGGGGTTTGGCGAGACCCAGTACTTC
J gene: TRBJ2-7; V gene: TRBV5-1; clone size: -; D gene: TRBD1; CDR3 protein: CASSLAGTGAYEQYF; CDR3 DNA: TGCGCCAGCAGCTTGGCCGGGACAGGGGCCTACGAGCAGTACTTC
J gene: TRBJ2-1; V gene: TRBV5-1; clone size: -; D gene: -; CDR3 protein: CASSFRSAPSYNEQFF; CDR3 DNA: TGCGCCAGCAGCTTCAGGAGCGCACCATCTTACAATGAGCAGTTCTTC
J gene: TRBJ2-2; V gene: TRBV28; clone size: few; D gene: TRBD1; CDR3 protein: CASSLTGGGSGELFF; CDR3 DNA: TGTGCCAGCAGTTTAACAGGGGGCGGGAGCGGGGAGCTGTTTTTT
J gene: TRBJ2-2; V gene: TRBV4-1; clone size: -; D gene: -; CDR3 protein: CASSQGWAVNTGELFF; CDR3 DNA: TGCGCCAGCAGCCAAGGTTGGGCAGTTAACACCGGGGAGCTGTTTTTT
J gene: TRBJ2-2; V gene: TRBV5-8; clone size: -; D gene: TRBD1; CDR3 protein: CASSYRGFAGELFF; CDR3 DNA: TGTGCCAGCAGCTACAGGGGCTTCGCCGGGGAGCTGTTTTTT
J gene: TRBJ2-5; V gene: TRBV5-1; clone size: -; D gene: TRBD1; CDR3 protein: CASSWDRLETQYF; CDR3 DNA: TGCGCCAGCAGCTGGGACAGGCTAGAGACCCAGTACTTC
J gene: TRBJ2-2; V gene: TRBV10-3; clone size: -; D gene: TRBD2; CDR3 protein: CATKGLVGTGELFF; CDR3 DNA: TGTGCCACGAAGGGACTAGTCGGCACCGGGGAGCTGTTTTTT
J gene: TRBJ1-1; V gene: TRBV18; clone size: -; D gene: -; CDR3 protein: CASSPRSDTEAFF; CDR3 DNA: TGTGCCAGCTCACCACGGAGTGACACTGAAGCTTTCTTT
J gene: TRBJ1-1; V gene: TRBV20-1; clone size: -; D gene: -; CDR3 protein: CSARDLTGAFF; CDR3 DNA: TGCAGTGCTAGAGATCTGACGGGAGCTTTCTTT
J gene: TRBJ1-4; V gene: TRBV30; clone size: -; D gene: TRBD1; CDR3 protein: CAWSPTGGHGEKLFF; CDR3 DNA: TGTGCCTGGAGTCCGACAGGGGGCCACGGTGAAAAACTGTTTTTT
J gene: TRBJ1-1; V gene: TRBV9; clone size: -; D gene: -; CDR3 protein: CASSPSGRNTEAFF; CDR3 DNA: TGTGCCAGCAGCCCGTCGGGGAGGAACACTGAAGCTTTCTTT